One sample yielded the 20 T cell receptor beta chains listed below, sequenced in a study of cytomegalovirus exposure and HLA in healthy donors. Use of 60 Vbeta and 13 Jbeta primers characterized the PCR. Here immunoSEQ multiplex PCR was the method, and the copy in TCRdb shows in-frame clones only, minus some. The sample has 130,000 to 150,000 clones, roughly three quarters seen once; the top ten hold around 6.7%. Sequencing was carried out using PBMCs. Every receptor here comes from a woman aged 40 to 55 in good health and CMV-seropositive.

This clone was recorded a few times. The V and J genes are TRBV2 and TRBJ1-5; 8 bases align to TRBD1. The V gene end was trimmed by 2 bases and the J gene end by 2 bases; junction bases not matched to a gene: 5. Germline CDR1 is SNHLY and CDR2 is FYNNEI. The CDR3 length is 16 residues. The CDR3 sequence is CASSEQGAFGNQPQHF. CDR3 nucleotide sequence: TGTGCCAGCAGTGAACAGGGGGCCTTTGGCAATCAGCCCCAGCATTTT. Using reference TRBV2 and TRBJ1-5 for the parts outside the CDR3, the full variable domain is EPEVTQTPSHQVTQMGQEVILRCVPISNHLYFYWYRQILGQKVEFLVSFYNNEISEKSEIFDDQFSVERPDGSNFTLKIRSTKLEDSAMYFCASSEQGAFGNQPQHFGDGTRLSIL.

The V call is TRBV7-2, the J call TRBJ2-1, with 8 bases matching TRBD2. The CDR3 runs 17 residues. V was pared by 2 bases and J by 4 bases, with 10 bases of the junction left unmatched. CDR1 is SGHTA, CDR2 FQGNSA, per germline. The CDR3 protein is CASSLHARGGPYNEQFF. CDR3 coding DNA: TGTGCCAGCAGCTTACATGCCCGGGGGGGCCCGTACAATGAGCAGTTCTTC.

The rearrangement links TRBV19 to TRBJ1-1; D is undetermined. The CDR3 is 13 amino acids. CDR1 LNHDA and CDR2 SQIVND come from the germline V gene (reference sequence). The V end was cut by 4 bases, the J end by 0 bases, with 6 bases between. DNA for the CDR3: TGTGCCAGTAGTACGGTCATGAACACTGAAGCTTTCTTT. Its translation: CASSTVMNTEAFF.

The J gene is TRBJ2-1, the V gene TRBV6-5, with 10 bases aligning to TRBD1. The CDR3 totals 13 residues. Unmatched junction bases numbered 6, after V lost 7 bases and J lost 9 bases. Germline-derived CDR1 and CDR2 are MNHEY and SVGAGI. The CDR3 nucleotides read TGTGCCAGCACTGGTGACAGGGGGCTTGAGCAGTTCTTC. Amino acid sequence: CASTGDRGLEQFF.

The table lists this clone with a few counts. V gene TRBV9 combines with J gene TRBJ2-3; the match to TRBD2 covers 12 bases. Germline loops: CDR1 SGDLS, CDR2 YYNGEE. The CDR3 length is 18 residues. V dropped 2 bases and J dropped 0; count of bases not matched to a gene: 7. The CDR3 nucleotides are TGTGCCAGCAGCGTTGGACTAGCGGGGAGCATAAGCACAGATACGCAGTATTTT. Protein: CASSVGLAGSISTDTQYF.

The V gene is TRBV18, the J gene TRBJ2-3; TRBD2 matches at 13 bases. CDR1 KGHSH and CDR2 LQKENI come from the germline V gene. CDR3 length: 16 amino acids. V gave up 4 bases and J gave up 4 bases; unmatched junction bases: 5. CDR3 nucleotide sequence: TGTGCCAGCTCACGCACTAGCGGGGGGGTTGCAGATACGCAGTATTTT. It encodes CASSRTSGGVADTQYF.

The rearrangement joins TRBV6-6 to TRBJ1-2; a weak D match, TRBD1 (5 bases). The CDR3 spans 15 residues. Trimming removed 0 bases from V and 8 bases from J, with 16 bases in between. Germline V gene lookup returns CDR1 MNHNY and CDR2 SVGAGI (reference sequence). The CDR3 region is CASSYSIRGAGGYTF. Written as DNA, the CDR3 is TGTGCCAGCAGTTACTCGATAAGGGGCGCGGGGGGCTACACCTTC.

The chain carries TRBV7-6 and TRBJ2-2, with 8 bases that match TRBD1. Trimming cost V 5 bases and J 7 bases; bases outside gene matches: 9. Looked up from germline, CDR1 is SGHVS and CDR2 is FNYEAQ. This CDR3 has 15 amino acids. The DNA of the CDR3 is TGTGCCAGCAGCCCCAGGACAGGGTCTGTCGGGGAGCTGTTTTTT. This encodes CASSPRTGSVGELFF.

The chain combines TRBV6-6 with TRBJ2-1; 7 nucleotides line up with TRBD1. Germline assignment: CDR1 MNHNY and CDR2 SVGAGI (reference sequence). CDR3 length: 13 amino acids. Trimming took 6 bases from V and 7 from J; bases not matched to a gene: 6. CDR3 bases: TGTGCCAGCAGGCCAACAGGGGTTAATGAGCAGTTCTTC. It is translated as CASRPTGVNEQFF.

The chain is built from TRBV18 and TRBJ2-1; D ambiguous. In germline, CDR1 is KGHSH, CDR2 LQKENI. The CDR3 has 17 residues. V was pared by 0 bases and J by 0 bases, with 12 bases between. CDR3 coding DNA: TGTGCCAGCTCACCACCGATAACAGAAAGCTCCTACAATGAGCAGTTCTTC. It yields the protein CASSPPITESSYNEQFF.

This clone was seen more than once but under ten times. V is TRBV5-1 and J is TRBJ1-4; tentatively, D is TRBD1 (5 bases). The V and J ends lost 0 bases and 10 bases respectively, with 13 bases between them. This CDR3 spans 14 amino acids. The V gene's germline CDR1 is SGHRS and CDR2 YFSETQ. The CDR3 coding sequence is TGCGCCAGCAGCTTGGCCCTGGGGAGGGGAAAACTGTTTTTT. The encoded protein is CASSLALGRGKLFF.

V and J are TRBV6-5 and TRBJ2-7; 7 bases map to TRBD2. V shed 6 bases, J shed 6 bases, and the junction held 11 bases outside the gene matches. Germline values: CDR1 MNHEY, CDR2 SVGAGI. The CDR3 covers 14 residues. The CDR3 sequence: CASSRKVSGGEQYF. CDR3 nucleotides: TGTGCCAGCAGCCGCAAGGTTTCGGGAGGCGAGCAGTACTTC.

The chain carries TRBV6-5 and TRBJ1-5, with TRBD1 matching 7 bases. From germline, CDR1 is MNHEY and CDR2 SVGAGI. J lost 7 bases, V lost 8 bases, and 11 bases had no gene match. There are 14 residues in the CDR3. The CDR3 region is CASAFQGGNQPQHF. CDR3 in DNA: TGTGCCAGCGCCTTTCAGGGGGGAAACCAGCCCCAGCATTTT.

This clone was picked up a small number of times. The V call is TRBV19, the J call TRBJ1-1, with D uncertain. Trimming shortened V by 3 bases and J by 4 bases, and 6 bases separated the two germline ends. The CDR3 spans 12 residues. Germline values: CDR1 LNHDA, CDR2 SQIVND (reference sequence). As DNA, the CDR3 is TGTGCCAGTAGTATGAGACTCACTGAAGCTTTCTTT. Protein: CASSMRLTEAFF. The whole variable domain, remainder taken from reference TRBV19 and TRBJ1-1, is DGGITQSPKYLFRKEGQNVTLSCEQNLNHDAMYWYRQDPGQGLRLIYYSQIVNDFQKGDIAEGYSVSREKKESFPLTVTSAQKNPTAFYLCASSMRLTEAFFGQGTRLTVV.

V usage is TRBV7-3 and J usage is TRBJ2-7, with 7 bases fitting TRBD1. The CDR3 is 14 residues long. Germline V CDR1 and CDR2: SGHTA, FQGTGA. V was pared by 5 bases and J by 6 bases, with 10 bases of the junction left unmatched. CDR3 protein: CASSTGQLGSEQYF. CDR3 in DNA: TGTGCCAGCAGCACGGGACAGTTGGGCTCCGAGCAGTACTTC.

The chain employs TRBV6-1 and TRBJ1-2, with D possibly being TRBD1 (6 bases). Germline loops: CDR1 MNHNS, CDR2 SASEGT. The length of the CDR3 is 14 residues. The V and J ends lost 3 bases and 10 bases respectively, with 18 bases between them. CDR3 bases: TGTGCCAGCAGTGAGGTGACGACAGGCACCCTCTACACCTTC. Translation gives CASSEVTTGTLYTF.

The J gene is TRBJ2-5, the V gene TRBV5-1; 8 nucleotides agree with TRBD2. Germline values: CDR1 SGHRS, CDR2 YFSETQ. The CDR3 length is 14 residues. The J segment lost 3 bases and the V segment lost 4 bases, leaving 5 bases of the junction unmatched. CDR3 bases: TGCGCCAGCAGCCCTGGGACTAGAAAAGAGACCCAGTACTTC. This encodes CASSPGTRKETQYF.

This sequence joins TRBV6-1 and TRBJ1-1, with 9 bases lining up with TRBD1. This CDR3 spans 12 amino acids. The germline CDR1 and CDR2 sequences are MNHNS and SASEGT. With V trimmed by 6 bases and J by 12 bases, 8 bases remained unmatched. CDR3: CASSESGTGTFF. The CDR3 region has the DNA TGTGCCAGCAGCGAATCCGGGACAGGGACTTTCTTT.

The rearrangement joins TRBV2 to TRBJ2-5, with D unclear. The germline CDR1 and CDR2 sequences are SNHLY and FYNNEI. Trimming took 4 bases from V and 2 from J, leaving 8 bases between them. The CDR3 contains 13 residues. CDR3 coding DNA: TGTGCCAGCAGTGCTCAGGTACAAGAGACCCAGTACTTC. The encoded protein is CASSAQVQETQYF.

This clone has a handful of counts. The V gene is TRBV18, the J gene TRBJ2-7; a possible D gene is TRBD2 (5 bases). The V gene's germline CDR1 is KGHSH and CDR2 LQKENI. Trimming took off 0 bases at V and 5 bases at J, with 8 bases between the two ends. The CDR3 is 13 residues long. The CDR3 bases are TGTGCCAGCTCACCACCGGACTTTAACGAGCAGTACTTC. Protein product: CASSPPDFNEQYF.